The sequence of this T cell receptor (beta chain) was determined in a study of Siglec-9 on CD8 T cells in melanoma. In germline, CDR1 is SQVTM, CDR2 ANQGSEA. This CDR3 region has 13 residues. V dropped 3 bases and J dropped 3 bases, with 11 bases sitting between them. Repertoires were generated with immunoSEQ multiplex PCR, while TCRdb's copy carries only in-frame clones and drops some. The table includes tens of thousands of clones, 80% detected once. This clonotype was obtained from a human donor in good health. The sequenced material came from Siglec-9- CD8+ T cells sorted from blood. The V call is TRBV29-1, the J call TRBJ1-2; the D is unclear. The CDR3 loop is CSVDGSDYYGYTF. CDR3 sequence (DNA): TGCAGCGTTGATGGGTCAGATTACTATGGCTACACCTTC. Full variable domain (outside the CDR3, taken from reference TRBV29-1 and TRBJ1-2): SAVISQKPSRDICQRGTSLTIQCQVDSQVTMMFWYRQQPGQSLTLIATANQGSEATYESGFVIDKFPISRPNLTFSTLTVSNMSPEDSSIYLCSVDGSDYYGYTFGSGTRLTVV.